This T cell receptor beta chain was sequenced in a study of T-cell reconstitution after alpha-beta-depleted transplantation in children. The V gene lost 1 base and the J gene lost 8 bases, with 12 bases spanning the gap. Germline CDR1 and CDR2: SGHRS and YFSETQ. This CDR3 comprises 13 residues. There are a few counts of this clonotype. Unique molecular identifiers featured in how the TCRbeta library was prepared. TCRdb independently ran MiXCR on the PCR reads; one entry per CDR3 protein. The table shows some 500,000 distinct CDR3 sequences, with approximately 20% occurring only once. The sample consisted of PBMCs from the stem cell graft donor, taken from the stem cell graft. This receptor was taken from a human donor who donated a stem cell graft to a child with acute lymphoblastic leukemia. V is TRBV5-1 and J is TRBJ1-2, with a weak D call TRBD1 (6 bases). CDR3: CASSLTGQWGYTF. CDR3 sequence (DNA): TGCGCCAGCAGCTTGACAGGGCAATGGGGCTACACCTTC.